Below, 16 T cell receptor beta chains from the same sample are listed, as sequenced in a study of preoperative IRX-2 immunotherapy in early breast cancer (dated by TCRdb to about 2019). Receptor libraries were prepared by the immunoSEQ multiplex PCR assay. TCRdb re-hosts the immuneACCESS table, in-frame sequences only. Its copies lack some clones; in the studies checked, an unresolved V gene accounts for under half of them, and the cause for the rest is not known. This sample gives 10,000 to 15,000 clones in total; just over 90% of them show up just once. The leading ten clones occupy around 28% of the sample. The treatment or condition label of this sample denotes: preoperative locoregional IRX-2 cytokine immunotherapy. The sample was collected from a patient treated with IRX-2 immunotherapy. These receptors were taken from a human donor with breast cancer.

The CDR3 sequence: CASSREGATYNEQFF. For the CDR3, the DNA is TGTGCCAGCAGCCGAGAGGGGGCTACCTACAATGAGCAGTTCTTC. This rearrangement joins TRBV9 to TRBJ2-1, with 7 bases fitting TRBD1. Germline CDR1 is SGDLS and CDR2 is YYNGEE. V dropped 4 bases and J dropped 2; count of bases not matched to a gene: 6. This CDR3 is 15 amino acids long.

The chain has TRBV27 and TRBJ1-1, with no clear D. Germline assignment: CDR1 MNHEY and CDR2 SMNVEV (reference sequence). The CDR3 covers 13 residues. V was shortened by 2 bases and J by 5 bases, with 9 bases between the two germline ends. This CDR3 reads CASSLSVTTEAFF. The CDR3 nucleotides are TGTGCCAGCAGTTTAAGTGTGACTACTGAAGCTTTCTTT.

The V call is TRBV12-1, the J call TRBJ1-4; TRBD1 was called by the table and not checked on the DNA. TRBV12-1 is shown as a pseudogene. The CDR3 contains 16 residues. The CDR3 DNA is TGTGCCAGCAGCTTTGGACAGGGACCAACTAATGAAAAACTGTTTTTT. Residues: CASSFGQGPTNEKLFF.

The genes are TRBV7-9 and TRBJ1-4, with 7 bases lining up with TRBD1. CDR3 length: 15 amino acids. Unmatched junction bases numbered 9, after V lost 5 bases and J lost 6 bases. CDR1 and CDR2 from the germline V gene are SEHNR and FQNEAQ (reference sequence). CDR3 sequence (DNA): TGTGCCAGCAGCCCCGGGGCAGGGGGGCATGAAAAACTGTTTTTT. Its translation: CASSPGAGGHEKLFF. The full variable domain, with the rest looked up from reference TRBV7-9 and TRBJ1-4, is DTGVSQNPRHKITKRGQNVTFRCDPISEHNRLYWYRQTLGQGPEFLTYFQNEAQLEKSRLLSDRFSAERPKGSFSTLEIQRTEQGDSAMYLCASSPGAGGHEKLFFGSGTQLSVL.

J is TRBJ1-5 and V is TRBV2; D perhaps matches TRBD1 (5 bases). This CDR3 region has 15 residues. The germline V gene encodes CDR1 SNHLY and CDR2 FYNNEI. The V and J ends lost 4 bases and 2 bases respectively, with 12 bases between them. The CDR3, as DNA: TGTGCCAGCAGTGTGGAAGGGGTTGGCAATCAGCCCCAGCATTTT. The encoded protein is CASSVEGVGNQPQHF.

This clone is large in the sample. The chain is built from TRBV5-5 and TRBJ1-2, with 8 bases fitting TRBD1. CDR3 length equals 17 residues. V shed 0 bases and J 7 bases; nucleotides not matched to a gene: 14. Germline V gives CDR1 SGHKS, CDR2 YYEKEE (reference sequence). CDR3 sequence (DNA): TGTGCCAGCAGCTTGGAATTTTTAGGACAGGGAAAGTCTGGCTACACCTTC. This gives the protein CASSLEFLGQGKSGYTF. The whole variable domain, remainder taken from reference TRBV5-5 and TRBJ1-2, is DAGVTQSPTHLIKTRGQQVTLRCSPISGHKSVSWYQQVLGQGPQFIFQYYEKEERGRGNFPDRFSARQFPNYSSELNVNALLLGDSALYLCASSLEFLGQGKSGYTFGSGTRLTVV.

The chain joins TRBV10-3 to TRBJ1-1; weak D call: TRBD1 (6 bases). Trimming stripped 6 bases from V and 1 base from J, with 9 bases between. Germline V gives CDR1 ENHRY, CDR2 SYGVKD. This CDR3 comprises 13 residues. The CDR3 sequence: CAISAGANTEAFF. For the CDR3, the DNA is TGTGCCATCAGCGCAGGGGCGAACACTGAAGCTTTCTTT.

The chain carries TRBV2 and TRBJ1-1; TRBD1 agrees at 8 bases. This CDR3 spans 13 amino acids. After removal of 6 bases from V and 2 bases from J, the junction contained 2 bases not matched to a gene. The germline gives CDR1 SNHLY, CDR2 FYNNEI. The CDR3, as DNA: TGTGCCAGCAGAGGACAGGGAAACACTGAAGCTTTCTTT. The encoded protein is CASRGQGNTEAFF.

The J gene is TRBJ1-3, the V gene TRBV15, with D unresolved. Germline V lookup: CDR1 LNHNV, CDR2 YYDKDF (reference sequence). There are 16 residues in the CDR3. V dropped 0 bases and J dropped 0 bases, with 9 bases sitting between them. The CDR3 region has the DNA TGTGCCACCAGCAGAGATAAGGATCTCTCTGGAAACACCATATATTTT. Protein: CATSRDKDLSGNTIYF.

In nucleotides, the CDR3 is TGTGCCAGCAGCTTTGTGGGAGGACCTAATGAAAAACTGTTTTTT. As protein: CASSFVGGPNEKLFF. The genes are TRBV7-9 and TRBJ1-4; D remains ambiguous. The V gene lost 3 bases and the J gene lost 3 bases, with 11 bases spanning the gap. This CDR3 has 15 residues. CDR1 is SEHNR and CDR2 is FQNEAQ in the germline V gene (reference sequence).

The chain combines TRBV11-3 with TRBJ1-2; TRBD1 aligns across 7 bases. V lost 5 bases, J lost 8 bases, and 11 bases stayed unmatched. Germline-derived CDR1 and CDR2 are SGHNT and YENEEA. The CDR3 covers 14 residues. The CDR3 nucleotides are TGTGCCAGCAGCCATCAGCAGACAGGGCGAGGCTACACCTTC. Amino acids: CASSHQQTGRGYTF.

This clone appeared once. The genes are TRBV10-3 and TRBJ2-4; 9 bases align to TRBD2. This CDR3 spans 15 amino acids. The J segment lost 7 bases and the V segment lost 0 bases, leaving 4 bases of the junction unmatched. Germline CDR1 is ENHRY and CDR2 is SYGVKD. CDR3 sequence (DNA): TGTGCCATCAGTGAGTCTGGCGGGGGGGTTAACATTCAGTACTTC. It is translated as CAISESGGGVNIQYF.

Only a few counts were recorded for this clone. The chain carries TRBV12-5 and TRBJ2-1; 12 bases match TRBD2. Germline V CDR1 and CDR2: LGHNT, FRNRAP. The CDR3 covers 15 residues. The V and J ends lost 2 bases and 10 bases, in that order; junction bases with no gene match: 6. The CDR3 here is CASGLSRTSGNEQFF. CDR3 nucleotide sequence: TGTGCTAGTGGTTTGTCGCGGACTAGCGGGAACGAGCAGTTCTTC.

CDR3 in DNA: TGTGCCAGTGGAGGCAGAAACACTGAAGCTTTCTTT. Translation: CASGGRNTEAFF. This chain links TRBV7-2 with TRBJ1-1; D is uncertain. CDR1 and CDR2 (germline): SGHTA, FQGNSA. CDR3 size: 12 residues. Trimming took off 9 bases at V and 2 bases at J, with 10 bases between the two ends.

The chain has TRBV15 and TRBJ1-5; maybe TRBD1 (5 bases). Trimming removed 5 bases at V and 2 bases at J, with 16 bases between. The length of the CDR3 is 16 residues. Germline CDR1 LNHNV, CDR2 YYDKDF (reference sequence). CDR3 region: CATSSDLTAGNQPQHF. In DNA, the CDR3 is TGTGCCACCAGCTCAGACCTGACAGCGGGCAATCAGCCCCAGCATTTT. Combining the CDR3 with reference TRBV15 and TRBJ1-5 gives the whole variable domain DAMVIQNPRYQVTQFGKPVTLSCSQTLNHNVMYWYQQKSSQAPKLLFHYYDKDFNNEADTPDNFQSRRPNTSFCFLDIRSPGLGDTAMYLCATSSDLTAGNQPQHFGDGTRLSIL.

This clone was observed a single time. The chain joins TRBV4-1 to TRBJ1-2; 11 nucleotides match TRBD1. Germline V CDR1 and CDR2: MGHRA, YSYEKL. Trimming at V came to 8 bases and at J to 4 bases, leaving 3 bases not matched to a gene. This CDR3 region has 13 residues. The CDR3 spells CASGDRGGYGYTF. DNA of the CDR3: TGCGCCAGCGGGGACAGGGGGGGCTATGGCTACACCTTC.